Listed below are T cell receptor beta chains from one sample, sequenced in a study of CD8 T cells in ankylosing spondylitis. TCRdb re-derived calls from the 5' RACE reads in MiXCR, one entry per CDR3 protein. Among under 300,000 distinct CDR3 sequences listed, about 11% were seen once. The sequenced sample consisted of blood, either unsorted or a sorted T cell fraction (not recorded which). These TCRs come from a male donor with ankylosing spondylitis or in good health (not recorded which). Both conserved end residues are part of each CDR3. The D gene is left open where the match is weak. Clone size is given for some rows only: seen once, a few or many times, or a class if the clone is expanded.

>many|TRBJ2-7|-|TRBV6-6
CASTLRGGGRSYEQYF
TGTGCCAGCACTCTAAGGGGGGGAGGGCGGTCCTACGAGCAGTACTTC
>-|TRBJ2-3|TRBD2|TRBV7-9
CASSQGLAGTADTQYF
TGTGCCAGCAGCCAGGGGCTAGCGGGAACCGCAGATACGCAGTATTTT
>few|TRBJ1-2|-|TRBV30
CAWSLYSGYGYTF
TGTGCCTGGAGCCTCTATTCGGGATATGGCTACACCTTC
>many|TRBJ1-2|-|TRBV18
CASSPQGQGYTF
TGTGCCAGCTCACCCCAGGGGCAAGGCTACACCTTC
>few|TRBJ2-5|-|TRBV20-1
CSASWDTEYQETQYF
TGCAGTGCTAGTTGGGACACTGAGTACCAAGAGACCCAGTACTTC
>many|TRBJ2-3|TRBD1|TRBV2
CASTTDRATDTQYF
TGTGCCAGCACCACGGACAGGGCCACAGATACGCAGTATTTT
>-|TRBJ2-1|-|TRBV7-9
CASTHEGRPTEQFF
TGTGCCAGCACCCACGAGGGGCGACCCACTGAGCAGTTCTTC
>many|TRBJ2-2|TRBD2|TRBV20-1
CSARVLAENTGELFF
TGCAGTGCTAGAGTACTAGCGGAGAACACCGGGGAGCTGTTTTTT
>many|TRBJ2-2|-|TRBV6-5
CASSQFHGELFF
TGTGCCAGCAGCCAATTCCACGGGGAGCTGTTTTTT
>-|TRBJ1-5|-|TRBV7-2
CASTTWGDGNQPQHF
TGTGCCAGCACCACCTGGGGGGACGGAAATCAGCCCCAGCATTTT
>many|TRBJ2-3|TRBD2|TRBV10-3
CAINFTRTSGIIDTQYF
TGTGCCATCAACTTCACCCGGACTAGCGGGATAATAGATACGCAGTATTTT
>many|TRBJ2-3|TRBD1|TRBV20-1
CSSGPPTGEVVDTQYF
TGCAGTTCAGGACCTCCGACAGGGGAAGTCGTGGATACGCAGTATTTT
>many|TRBJ2-3|-|TRBV12-3/TRBV12-4
CASSSPGPTDTQYF
TGTGCCAGCAGCTCTCCCGGGCCCACAGATACGCAGTATTTT
>many|TRBJ1-1|-|TRBV4-1
CASSHSPDTKNTEAFF
TGCGCCAGCAGCCATTCCCCGGACACCAAGAACACTGAAGCTTTCTTT
>many|TRBJ2-7|-|TRBV5-1
CASSLGSAKDEQYF
TGCGCCAGCAGCTTGGGATCGGCCAAGGACGAGCAGTACTTC
>-|TRBJ2-1|TRBD1|TRBV4-2
CASSPTGGKEQFF
TGTGCCAGCAGCCCCACAGGGGGCAAAGAGCAGTTCTTC
>many|TRBJ1-2|-|TRBV5-1
CASSADGLALYGYTF
TGCGCCAGCAGCGCGGACGGATTAGCTTTATATGGCTACACCTTC
>many|TRBJ2-3|TRBD2|TRBV24-1
CATSDPSGGGTDTQYF
TGTGCCACCAGTGATCCCTCGGGAGGGGGCACAGATACGCAGTATTTT
>-|TRBJ1-6|-|TRBV3-1
CASSLRQNSPLHF
TGTGCCAGCAGCCTTCGACAAAACTCACCCCTCCACTTT
>-|TRBJ1-1|-|TRBV6-1
CASSEGGAGTEAFF
TGTGCCAGCAGTGAAGGGGGGGCGGGGACTGAAGCTTTCTTT
>many|TRBJ2-7|-|TRBV21-1
CASSKDLEQYF
TGTGCCAGCAGCAAAGATCTCGAGCAGTACTTC
>many|TRBJ1-1|TRBD1|TRBV12-3/TRBV12-4
CASSFGGGNTEAFF
TGTGCCAGCAGTTTTGGAGGGGGCAACACTGAAGCTTTCTTT
>-|TRBJ2-7|-|TRBV6-2/TRBV6-3
CASILSGDPYEQYF
TGTGCCAGCATCCTGTCGGGGGACCCCTACGAGCAGTACTTC
>-|TRBJ1-2|-|TRBV7-2
CASSSKGGYGYTF
TGTGCCAGCAGCTCAAAGGGGGGCTATGGCTACACCTTC
>many|TRBJ2-7|TRBD2|TRBV20-1
CSAVAGGLGEQYF
TGCAGTGCTGTAGCGGGAGGACTGGGCGAGCAGTACTTC
>-|TRBJ2-1|-|TRBV5-6
CARGPGWGHNEQFF
TGTGCCAGGGGCCCCGGCTGGGGTCACAATGAGCAGTTCTTC
>many|TRBJ1-5|-|TRBV20-1
CSARDTGRMGNQPQHF
TGCAGTGCTAGAGATACAGGGAGGATGGGCAATCAGCCCCAGCATTTT
>many|TRBJ1-5|-|TRBV20-1
CSAIEGSGNQPQHF
TGCAGTGCTATCGAGGGCTCGGGCAATCAGCCCCAGCATTTT
>many|TRBJ2-6|-|TRBV6-2/TRBV6-3
CASSYSMAGFISGANVLTF
TGTGCCAGCAGTTACTCGATGGCAGGCTTCATTTCTGGGGCCAACGTCCTGACTTTC
>many|TRBJ2-3|-|TRBV2
CASSEARGSHADTQYF
TGTGCCAGCAGTGAAGCGCGCGGGTCCCACGCAGATACGCAGTATTTT
>many|TRBJ2-2|-|TRBV6-1
CASSEDRDTGELFF
TGTGCCAGCAGTGAAGACAGGGACACCGGGGAGCTGTTTTTT
>-|TRBJ2-7|-|TRBV6-1
CASSRGGSEQYF
TGTGCCAGCAGCCGGGGCGGAAGCGAGCAGTACTTC
>many|TRBJ2-5|-|TRBV21-1
CASTSIRFSGSSDETQYF
TGTGCCAGCACCTCAATCCGCTTCTCGGGCTCGTCGGACGAGACCCAGTACTTC
>few|TRBJ2-2|TRBD2|TRBV12-3/TRBV12-4
CASRPGTSISGELFF
TGTGCCAGCAGGCCCGGGACTAGCATCTCAGGGGAGCTGTTTTTT
>many|TRBJ1-4|TRBD1|TRBV29-1
CSGATGGIGKLFF
TGCAGCGGTGCGACAGGGGGTATCGGAAAACTGTTTTTT
>once|TRBJ2-7|TRBD2|TRBV20-1
CSAAGTSGRAPYEQYF
TGCAGTGCCGCCGGGACTAGCGGGAGAGCCCCCTACGAGCAGTACTTC
>-|TRBJ1-4|-|TRBV4-2
CASSQSAGSGTNAKLFF
TGTGCGAGCAGCCAATCCGCGGGGTCTGGGACTAATGCAAAACTGTTTTTT
>few|TRBJ2-7|TRBD2|TRBV12-3/TRBV12-4
CASSSLAGIVYEQYF
TGTGCCAGCAGTTCCTTAGCGGGAATCGTTTACGAGCAGTACTTC
>medium-sized|TRBJ2-2|TRBD2|TRBV29-1
CSGQGLSGELFF
TGCAGCGGCCAGGGACTATCCGGGGAGCTGTTTTTT
>many|TRBJ2-3|TRBD2|TRBV3-1
CASSFGLAGADTQYF
TGTGCCAGCAGCTTTGGACTAGCGGGAGCAGATACGCAGTATTTT
>many|TRBJ2-1|-|TRBV4-1
CASSPGRNEQFF
TGCGCCAGCAGCCCCGGTCGCAATGAGCAGTTCTTC
>few|TRBJ2-1|TRBD2|TRBV20-1
CSAPLGTSGRGEQFF
TGCAGTGCCCCCTTGGGGACTAGCGGGAGGGGTGAGCAGTTCTTC
>-|TRBJ1-2|-|TRBV11-2
CASSLNGFYGYTF
TGTGCCAGCAGCTTAAACGGGTTCTATGGCTACACCTTC
>-|TRBJ1-4|TRBD1|TRBV4-1
CVSSPLGQGAKDEKLFF
TGCGTCAGCAGCCCCTTAGGACAGGGGGCAAAAGATGAAAAACTGTTTTTT
>few|TRBJ1-1|-|TRBV6-1
CASSAATGTGTEAFF
TGTGCCAGCAGTGCGGCGACAGGAACGGGGACTGAAGCTTTCTTT
>-|TRBJ1-1|TRBD1|TRBV7-8
CASSTRTGGKGRTEAFF
TGTGCCAGCAGCACTCGGACAGGGGGCAAAGGGAGGACTGAAGCTTTCTTT
>many|TRBJ2-1|-|TRBV28
CASRVRFNEQFF
TGTGCCAGCAGGGTCAGATTCAATGAGCAGTTCTTC